The subject of this entry is one T cell receptor (beta chain). This record belongs to a study of blood T cell repertoires in COVID-19. Trimming pared 4 bases from V and 7 bases from J, leaving 19 bases between. The CDR3 covers 15 residues. The germline V gene has CDR1 LGHNA and CDR2 YNFKEQ. Produced via immunoSEQ multiplex PCR; TCRdb's table is partial and in-frame only. The table shows 300,000 to 350,000 clones, with roughly 90% occurring only once. The V and J genes are TRBV4-2 and TRBJ1-1; possibly TRBD1 for D (6 bases). The source is a woman between 40 and 55 years old with COVID-19, enrolled during active disease. Sequencing input: peripheral blood. The CDR3 sequence: CASSPDSDRSIEAFF. Written as DNA, the CDR3 is TGTGCCAGCAGCCCTGACTCGGACAGATCAATTGAAGCTTTCTTT.